This TCR beta chain was sequenced in a study of control samples from healthy donors and cancer patients. The CDR3 is 17 amino acids. The germline V gene has CDR1 SGHTA and CDR2 FQGNSA. V lost 5 bases and J lost 10, with 24 bases in between. Produced via immunoSEQ multiplex PCR; TCRdb's table is partial and in-frame only. The table has around 70,000 clones, nearly 85% seen once. This clone has more than one count but fewer than ten. This clonotype was obtained from a man between 60 and 75 years old in good health. The sample taken for sequencing was blood. The genes are TRBV7-2 and TRBJ1-6, with D possibly matching TRBD1 (6 bases). The CDR3: CASSPPVQTGRGSPLHF. The CDR3 DNA sequence: TGTGCCAGCAGCCCACCCGTGCAGACAGGACGGGGCTCACCCCTCCACTTT.